The subject of this entry is one TCR beta chain. Its specificity is not known. Rectal tissue came from one to two pinch biopsies taken at colonoscopy. This sample is part of a study of pediatric ulcerative colitis. Study-wide points: Repertoires came from total lymphocyte DNA, so rare subsets like regulatory T cells may be missed. Rectal pinch biopsies may have included blood-derived T cells, especially in patients with overt colitis.

The data were produced by immunoSEQ multiplex PCR, yet TCRdb's version contains in-frame clones alone and is incomplete. The sample shows 40,000 to 55,000 clones, 78% of them seen only once. V was pared by 8 bases and J by 10 bases, with 15 bases between. Looked up from germline, CDR1 is MDHEN and CDR2 is SYDVKM. The CDR3 consists of 12 residues. This sequence was found in a girl between 10 and 17 years old with moderate ulcerative colitis. Sequenced input: gut tissue. The chain has TRBV28 and TRBJ1-5, with D hard to call. CDR3 sequence: CASRKPPRPQHF. CDR3 coding DNA: TGTGCCAGCCGAAAACCCCCCCGACCCCAGCATTTT.